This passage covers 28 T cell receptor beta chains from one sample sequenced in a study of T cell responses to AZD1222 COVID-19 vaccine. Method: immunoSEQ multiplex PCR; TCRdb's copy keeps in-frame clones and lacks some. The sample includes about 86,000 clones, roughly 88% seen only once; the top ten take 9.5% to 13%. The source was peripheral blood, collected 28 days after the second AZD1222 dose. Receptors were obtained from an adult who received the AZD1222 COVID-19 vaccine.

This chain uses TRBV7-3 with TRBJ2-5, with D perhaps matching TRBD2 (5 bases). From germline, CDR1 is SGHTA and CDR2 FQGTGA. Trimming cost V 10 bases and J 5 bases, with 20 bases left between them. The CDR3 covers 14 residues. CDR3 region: CANPIPLGGETQYF. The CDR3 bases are TGTGCCAACCCAATCCCCCTAGGCGGGGAGACCCAGTACTTC. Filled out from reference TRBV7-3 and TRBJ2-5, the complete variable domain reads GAGVSQTPSNKVTEKGKYVELRCDPISGHTALYWYRQSLGQGPEFLIYFQGTGAADDSGLPNDRFFAVRPEGSVSTLKIQRTERGDSAVYLCANPIPLGGETQYFGPGTRLLVL.

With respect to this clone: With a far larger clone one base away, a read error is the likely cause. As DNA, the CDR3 is TGCGCCAGCTGTGGGGCCGGGACAGGGGGCGAGCAGTACTTC. It encodes CASCGAGTGGEQYF. The V gene is TRBV10-1, the J gene TRBJ2-7, with TRBD1 identical over 11 bases. The CDR3 runs 14 residues. V shed 8 bases and J 6 bases; nucleotides not matched to a gene: 9. The germline V gene has CDR1 WNHNN and CDR2 SYGVQD (reference sequence).

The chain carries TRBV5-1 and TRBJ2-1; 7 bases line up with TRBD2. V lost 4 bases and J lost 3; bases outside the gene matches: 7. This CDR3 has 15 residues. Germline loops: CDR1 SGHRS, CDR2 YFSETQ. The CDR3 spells CASSGRASRYNEQFF. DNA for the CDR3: TGCGCCAGCAGCGGGAGGGCTAGCCGCTACAATGAGCAGTTCTTC.

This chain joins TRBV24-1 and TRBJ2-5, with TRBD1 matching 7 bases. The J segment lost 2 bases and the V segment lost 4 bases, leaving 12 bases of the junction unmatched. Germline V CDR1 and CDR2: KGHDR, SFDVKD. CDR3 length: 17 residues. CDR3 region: CATSERDRTLWQETQYF. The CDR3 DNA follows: TGTGCCACCAGTGAACGGGACAGAACGTTATGGCAAGAGACCCAGTACTTC.

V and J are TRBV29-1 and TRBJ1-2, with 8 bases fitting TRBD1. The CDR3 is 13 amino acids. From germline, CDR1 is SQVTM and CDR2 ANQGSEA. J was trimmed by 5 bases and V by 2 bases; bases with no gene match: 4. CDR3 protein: CSVEQGAGYGYTF. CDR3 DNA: TGCAGCGTTGAACAGGGGGCCGGTTATGGCTACACCTTC. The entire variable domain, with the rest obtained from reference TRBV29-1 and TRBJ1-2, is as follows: SAVISQKPSRDICQRGTSLTIQCQVDSQVTMMFWYRQQPGQSLTLIATANQGSEATYESGFVIDKFPISRPNLTFSTLTVSNMSPEDSSIYLCSVEQGAGYGYTFGSGTRLTVV.

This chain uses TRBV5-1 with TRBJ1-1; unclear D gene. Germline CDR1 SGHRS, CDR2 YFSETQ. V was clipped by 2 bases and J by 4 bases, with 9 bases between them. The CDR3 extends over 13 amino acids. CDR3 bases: TGCGCCAGCAGCTTAGGCCGGGCCACTGAAGCTTTCTTT. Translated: CASSLGRATEAFF. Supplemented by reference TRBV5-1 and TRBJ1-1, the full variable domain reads KAGVTQTPRYLIKTRGQQVTLSCSPISGHRSVSWYQQTPGQGLQFLFEYFSETQRNKGNFPGRFSGRQFSNSRSEMNVSTLELGDSALYLCASSLGRATEAFFGQGTRLTVV.

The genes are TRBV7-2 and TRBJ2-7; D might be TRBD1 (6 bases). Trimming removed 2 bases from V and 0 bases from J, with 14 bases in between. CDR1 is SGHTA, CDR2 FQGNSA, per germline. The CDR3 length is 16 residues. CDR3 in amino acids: CASSLSHTGYSYEQYF. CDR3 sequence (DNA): TGTGCCAGCAGCTTATCCCATACAGGGTACTCCTACGAGCAGTACTTC.

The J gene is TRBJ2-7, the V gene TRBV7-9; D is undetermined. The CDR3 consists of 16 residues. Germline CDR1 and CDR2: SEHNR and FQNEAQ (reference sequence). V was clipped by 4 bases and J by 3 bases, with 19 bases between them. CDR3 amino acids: CASSSDAPGRNYEQYF. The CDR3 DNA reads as TGTGCCAGCAGCTCCGACGCCCCCGGGCGCAACTACGAGCAGTACTTC.

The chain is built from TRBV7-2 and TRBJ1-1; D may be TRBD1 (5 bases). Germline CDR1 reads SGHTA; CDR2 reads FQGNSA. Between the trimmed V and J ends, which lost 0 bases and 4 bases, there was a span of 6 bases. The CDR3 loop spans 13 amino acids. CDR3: CASSLAGTTEAFF. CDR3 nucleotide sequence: TGTGCCAGCAGCTTAGCGGGGACCACTGAAGCTTTCTTT. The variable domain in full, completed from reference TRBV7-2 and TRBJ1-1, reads GAGVSQSPSNKVTEKGKDVELRCDPISGHTALYWYRQSLGQGLEFLIYFQGNSAPDKSGLPSDRFSAERTGGSVSTLTIQRTQQEDSAVYLCASSLAGTTEAFFGQGTRLTVV.

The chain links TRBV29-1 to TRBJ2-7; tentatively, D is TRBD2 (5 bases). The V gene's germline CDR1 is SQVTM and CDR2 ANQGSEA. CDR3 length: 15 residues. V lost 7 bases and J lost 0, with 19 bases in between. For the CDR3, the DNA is TGCAGCGCTACCCGGGGAATGGGAATCTCCTACGAGCAGTACTTC. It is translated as CSATRGMGISYEQYF.

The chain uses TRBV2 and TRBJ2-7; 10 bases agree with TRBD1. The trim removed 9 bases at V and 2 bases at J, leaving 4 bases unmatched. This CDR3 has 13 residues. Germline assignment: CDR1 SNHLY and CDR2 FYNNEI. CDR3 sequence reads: CASGDRGAYEQYF. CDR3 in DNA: TGTGCCAGTGGGGACAGGGGAGCCTACGAGCAGTACTTC.

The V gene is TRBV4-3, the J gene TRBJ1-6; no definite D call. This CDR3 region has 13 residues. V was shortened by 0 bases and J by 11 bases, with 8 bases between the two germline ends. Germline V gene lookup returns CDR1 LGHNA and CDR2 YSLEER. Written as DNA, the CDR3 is TGCGCCAGCAGCCAAGATGGAACAACACCCCTCCACTTT. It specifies CASSQDGTTPLHF.

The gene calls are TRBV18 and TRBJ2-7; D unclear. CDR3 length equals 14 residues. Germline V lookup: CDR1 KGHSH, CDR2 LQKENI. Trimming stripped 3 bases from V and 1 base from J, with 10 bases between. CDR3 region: CASSPADPSYEQYF. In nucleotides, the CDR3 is TGTGCCAGCTCACCGGCGGACCCGTCCTACGAGCAGTACTTC.

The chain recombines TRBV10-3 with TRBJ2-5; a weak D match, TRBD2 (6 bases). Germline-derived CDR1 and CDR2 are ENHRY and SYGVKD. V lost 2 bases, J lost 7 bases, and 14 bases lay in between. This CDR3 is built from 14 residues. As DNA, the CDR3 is TGTGCCATCAGTGAGACACCGGTGCGGGGGACCCAGTACTTC. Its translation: CAISETPVRGTQYF.

The CDR3 spells CASSQDHRGPTSTDTQYF. The CDR3 nucleotides are TGCGCCAGCAGCCAAGATCACAGGGGGCCAACTAGCACAGATACGCAGTATTTT. This sequence joins TRBV4-1 and TRBJ2-3; 9 bases are shared with TRBD1. The CDR3 loop spans 18 amino acids. With V trimmed by 0 bases and J by 0 bases, 7 bases remained unmatched. Germline V CDR1 and CDR2: MGHRA, YSYEKL.

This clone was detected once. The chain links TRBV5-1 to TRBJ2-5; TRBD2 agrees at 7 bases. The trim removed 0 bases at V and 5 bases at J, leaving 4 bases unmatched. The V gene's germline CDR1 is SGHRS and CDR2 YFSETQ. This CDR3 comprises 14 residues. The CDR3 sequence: CASSLAGGYETQYF. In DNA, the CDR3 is TGCGCCAGCAGCTTGGCCGGGGGGTACGAGACCCAGTACTTC. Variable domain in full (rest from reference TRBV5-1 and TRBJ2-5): KAGVTQTPRYLIKTRGQQVTLSCSPISGHRSVSWYQQTPGQGLQFLFEYFSETQRNKGNFPGRFSGRQFSNSRSEMNVSTLELGDSALYLCASSLAGGYETQYFGPGTRLLVL.

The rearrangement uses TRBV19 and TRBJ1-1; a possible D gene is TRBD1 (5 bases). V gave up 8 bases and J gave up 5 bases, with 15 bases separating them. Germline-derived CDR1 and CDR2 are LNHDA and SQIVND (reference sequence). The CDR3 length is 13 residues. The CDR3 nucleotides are TGTGCCAGTCGGGGCAATTGGGGGACTGAAGCTTTCTTT. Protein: CASRGNWGTEAFF.

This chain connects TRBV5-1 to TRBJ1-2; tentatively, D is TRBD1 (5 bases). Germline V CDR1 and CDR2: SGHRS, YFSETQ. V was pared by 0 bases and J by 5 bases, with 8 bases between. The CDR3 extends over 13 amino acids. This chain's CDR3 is CASSLATDYGYTF. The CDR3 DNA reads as TGCGCCAGCAGCTTGGCGACAGATTATGGCTACACCTTC.

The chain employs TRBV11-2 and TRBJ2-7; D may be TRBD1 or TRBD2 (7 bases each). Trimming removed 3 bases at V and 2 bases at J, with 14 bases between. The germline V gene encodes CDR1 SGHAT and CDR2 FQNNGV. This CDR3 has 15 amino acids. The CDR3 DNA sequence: TGTGCCAGCAGCTTGGGGAGGGGGCTTGCCTACGAGCAGTACTTC. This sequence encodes CASSLGRGLAYEQYF.

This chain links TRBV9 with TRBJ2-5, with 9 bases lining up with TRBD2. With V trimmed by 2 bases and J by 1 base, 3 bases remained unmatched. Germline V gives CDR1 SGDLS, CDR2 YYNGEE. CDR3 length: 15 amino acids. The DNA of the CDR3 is TGTGCCAGCAGCGTTCTACTAGCGGGCCAAGAGACCCAGTACTTC. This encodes CASSVLLAGQETQYF.

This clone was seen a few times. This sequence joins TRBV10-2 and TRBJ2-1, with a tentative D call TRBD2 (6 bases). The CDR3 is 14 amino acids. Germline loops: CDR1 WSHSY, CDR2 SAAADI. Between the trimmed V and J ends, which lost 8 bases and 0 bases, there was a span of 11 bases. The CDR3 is CASGGPSSYNEQFF. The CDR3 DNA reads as TGCGCCAGCGGAGGGCCGAGCTCCTACAATGAGCAGTTCTTC.

The CDR3 region has the DNA TGTGCCAGCAGCGCATCCCTGCGGGGGGGCAATGAGCAGTTCTTC. Translated: CASSASLRGGNEQFF. This chain joins TRBV9 and TRBJ2-1; 9 nucleotides align to TRBD2. V trimming: 3 bases; J trimming: 6 bases; junction bases outside the gene matches: 7. From germline, CDR1 is SGDLS and CDR2 YYNGEE. CDR3 length: 15 amino acids.

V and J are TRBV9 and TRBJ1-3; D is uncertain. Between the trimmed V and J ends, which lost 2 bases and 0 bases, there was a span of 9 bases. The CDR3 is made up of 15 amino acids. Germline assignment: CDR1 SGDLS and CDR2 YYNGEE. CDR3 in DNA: TGTGCCAGCAGCGTCCCAGAGGACTCTGGAAACACCATATATTTT. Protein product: CASSVPEDSGNTIYF.

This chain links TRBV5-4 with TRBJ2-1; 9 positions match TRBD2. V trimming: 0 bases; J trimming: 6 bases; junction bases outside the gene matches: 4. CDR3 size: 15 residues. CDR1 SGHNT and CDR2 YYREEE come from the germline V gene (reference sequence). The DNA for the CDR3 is TGTGCCAGCAGCTTGGCTGGGACTAGCATCAATGAGCAGTTCTTC. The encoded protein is CASSLAGTSINEQFF.

The CDR3 region is CASSLIGYEQYF. CDR3 coding DNA: TGCGCCAGCAGCTTGATAGGCTACGAGCAGTACTTC. The J gene is TRBJ2-7, the V gene TRBV5-1; D call uncertain. This CDR3 is 12 amino acids long. Looked up from germline, CDR1 is SGHRS and CDR2 is YFSETQ. V was cut by 1 base and J by 3 bases, with 5 bases left in between.

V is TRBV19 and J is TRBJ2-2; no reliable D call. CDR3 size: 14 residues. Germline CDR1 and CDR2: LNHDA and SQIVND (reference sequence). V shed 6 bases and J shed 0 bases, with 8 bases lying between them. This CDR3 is CASRQSTNTGELFF. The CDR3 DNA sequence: TGTGCCAGTAGACAGTCTACGAACACCGGGGAGCTGTTTTTT.

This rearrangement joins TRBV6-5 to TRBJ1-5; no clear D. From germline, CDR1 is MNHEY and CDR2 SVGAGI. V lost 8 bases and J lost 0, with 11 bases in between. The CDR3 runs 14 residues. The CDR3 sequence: CASGGLYSNQPQHF. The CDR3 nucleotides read TGTGCCAGCGGAGGCCTCTATAGCAATCAGCCCCAGCATTTT.

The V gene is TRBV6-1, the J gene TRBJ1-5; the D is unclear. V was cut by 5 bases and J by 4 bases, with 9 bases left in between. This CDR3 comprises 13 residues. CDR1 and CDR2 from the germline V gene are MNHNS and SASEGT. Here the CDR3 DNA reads TGTGCCAGCAGTTTTGTATCAAATCAGCCCCAGCATTTT. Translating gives CASSFVSNQPQHF.